This T cell receptor beta chain was captured by sequencing in a study of OX40 agonist ivuxolimab in advanced cancers. Whole-study context: Hepatocellular carcinoma, melanoma, renal cell or head and neck cancer affected the dose-escalation patients. Of mixed ages from about 20 to 90 and averaging about 60 years, the group was around 78% male. Whole-study results and caveats: Both blood CD4+ and CD8+ T cells showed clonal growth by week 6 at 0.1 to 3.0 mg/kg. Relative to CD4+, CD8+ T cells held more expanded clones on average.

As to this clone: As yet, its antigen is unknown.

The table came from immunoSEQ multiplex PCR; TCRdb's copy has only in-frame clones and leaves some out. The sample holds roughly 70,000 clones, 85% to 90% seen once. The germline V gene encodes CDR1 SGHAT and CDR2 FQNNGV. CDR3 length equals 14 residues. The sample was CD4+ or CD8+ T cells sorted from blood, taken in a trial of the OX40 agonist ivuxolimab. This chain links TRBV11-2 with TRBJ2-5, with D maybe TRBD1 (5 bases). The J call may be mistaken, given a closer DNA end match to TRBJ2-7. This receptor was obtained from an adult with an advanced solid tumor such as melanoma, head and neck, liver or kidney cancer. Here the CDR3 reads CASRSPDMAYEQYF. The CDR3 region has the DNA TGTGCCAGCAGGTCCCCGGACATGGCCTACGAGCAGTACTTC.